This entry is about one T cell receptor (beta chain). These data belong to a study of blood T cell repertoires in COVID-19. Study information: Acute and convalescent COVID-19 specimens originated in the United States, Italy and Spain. Sources were T cells, B-cell-depleted T cells, or PBMCs; the material itself was cDNA or gDNA.

Trimming cost V 4 bases and J 4 bases; bases outside gene matches: 7. Germline CDR1 is MGHRA and CDR2 is YSYEKL. The CDR3 length is 18 residues. Original processing methods: The authors estimated nucleated cell counts from reference gene primer amplification. The data were produced by immunoSEQ multiplex PCR, yet TCRdb's version contains in-frame clones alone and is incomplete. D and trimming were read from the DNA, whereas the V and J calls and clone size are those reported in that table. The table records about 64,000 clones, just over 90% of them present only once. The chain recombines TRBV4-1 with TRBJ2-1; TRBD2 aligns across 16 bases. The sequenced sample consisted of peripheral blood. This receptor was taken from a human donor in a cohort sampled during active COVID-19. The CDR3 DNA reads TGCGCCAGCAGCCCGGGACTAGCGGGAGGGGTTGGGTACAATGAGCAGTTCTTC. Protein sequence: CASSPGLAGGVGYNEQFF.